This T cell receptor beta chain was identified in a study of CD8 T cells in Susac syndrome. An input of about 0.5 to 1 ug of RNA was subjected to reverse transcription using random hexamers. A multiplex approach, immunoSEQ multiplex PCR, amplified TCR beta CDR3 across 54 Vbeta and 13 Jbeta. TCRdb reprocessed the immunoSEQ multiplex PCR reads with MiXCR, giving one entry per CDR3 protein. The sample holds a few hundred thousand distinct CDR3 sequences, more than 80% seen once. Patients with stable or active relapsing-remitting disease, all of them treatment-naive, made up the multiple sclerosis controls. A single count supports this clonotype. CDR1 and CDR2 (germline): MNHEY, SMNVEV (reference sequence). This CDR3 has 15 residues. V lost 5 bases to trimming and J lost 6 bases; unmatched junction nucleotides: 6.

Material: CD8+ T cells from PBMCs. The sequence was collected from a human donor with multiple sclerosis. The J gene is TRBJ2-7, the V gene TRBV27, with 14 nucleotides matching TRBD2. The CDR3 loop reads CASSPGLAGASEQYF. CDR3 DNA sequence: TGTGCCAGCAGTCCGGGACTAGCGGGAGCATCCGAGCAGTACTTC.